The entry below describes one TCR beta chain. Its target is unknown. Through a sample-barcoded 5' primer and a J-beta primer mix, a second PCR was run for roughly 7 to 12 cycles. The template-switch adaptor was a 5' adaptor with 12 random nucleotides. It tagged each cDNA molecule. One entry per CDR3 protein, called by TCRdb with MiXCR from the 5' RACE reads. This sample yields about 1.4 million distinct CDR3 sequences, of which roughly 64% are seen a single time; 5% to 7% belongs to the top ten. This CDR3 contains 16 residues. Germline assignment: CDR1 SQVTM and CDR2 ANQGSEA. Trimming took 5 bases from V and 6 from J; bases not matched to a gene: 13. The record originates from a study of blood T cells in healthy people across ages. Overall study context: Template switching picked up about one barcoded beta molecule for each two T cells.

Overall study findings and caveats: Those diversity estimates obtained from one million T cells were thought to be underestimates.

This chain connects TRBV29-1 to TRBJ2-1, with 10 bases identical to TRBD2. The sequencing sample was made of blood. The sequence was obtained from a man between 18 and 29 years old in good health. CDR3 nucleotides: TGCAGCGTTCGGGGGCTAGCGGGAGCATCTGTCAATGAGCAGTTCTTC. Translating it yields CSVRGLAGASVNEQFF.